This T cell receptor (beta chain) derives from a study of cytomegalovirus exposure and HLA in healthy donors. This clone was observed a few times. The PCR was carried out with 60 Vbeta primers and 13 Jbeta primers. Sequencing was performed with immunoSEQ multiplex PCR; in TCRdb, only in-frame clones are kept and a portion is missing. Among approximately 150,000 clones listed, 64% were seen once. CDR3 length equals 15 residues. The germline V and J ends were trimmed by 0 bases and 3 bases, with 9 bases remaining between them. Germline V gene sequence: CDR1 MNHEY, CDR2 SVGAGI. This TCR was recovered from a woman aged 25 to 45 in good health and CMV-seropositive. The sample was PBMCs. J is TRBJ1-5 and V is TRBV6-5; TRBD1 is a possible D gene (6 bases). In DNA, the CDR3 is TGTGCCAGCAGTTACTCTCGACAGGCCAATCAGCCCCAGCATTTT. It is translated as CASSYSRQANQPQHF.